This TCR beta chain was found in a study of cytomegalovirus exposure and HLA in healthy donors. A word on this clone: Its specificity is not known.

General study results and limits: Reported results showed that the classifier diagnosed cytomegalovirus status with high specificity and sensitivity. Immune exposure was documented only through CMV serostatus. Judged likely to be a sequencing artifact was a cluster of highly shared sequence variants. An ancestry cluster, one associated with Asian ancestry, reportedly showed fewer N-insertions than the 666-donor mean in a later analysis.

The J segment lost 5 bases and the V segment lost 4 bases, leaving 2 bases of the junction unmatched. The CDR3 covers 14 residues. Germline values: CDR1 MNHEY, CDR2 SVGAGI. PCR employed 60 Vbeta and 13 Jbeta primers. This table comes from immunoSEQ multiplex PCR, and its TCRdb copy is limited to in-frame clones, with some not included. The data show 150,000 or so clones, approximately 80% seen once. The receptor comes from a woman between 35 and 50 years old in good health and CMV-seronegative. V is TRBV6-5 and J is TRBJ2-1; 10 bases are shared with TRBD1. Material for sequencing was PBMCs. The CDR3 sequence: CASSSGQGHNEQFF. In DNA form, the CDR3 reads TGTGCCAGCAGTTCGGGACAGGGGCACAATGAGCAGTTCTTC.